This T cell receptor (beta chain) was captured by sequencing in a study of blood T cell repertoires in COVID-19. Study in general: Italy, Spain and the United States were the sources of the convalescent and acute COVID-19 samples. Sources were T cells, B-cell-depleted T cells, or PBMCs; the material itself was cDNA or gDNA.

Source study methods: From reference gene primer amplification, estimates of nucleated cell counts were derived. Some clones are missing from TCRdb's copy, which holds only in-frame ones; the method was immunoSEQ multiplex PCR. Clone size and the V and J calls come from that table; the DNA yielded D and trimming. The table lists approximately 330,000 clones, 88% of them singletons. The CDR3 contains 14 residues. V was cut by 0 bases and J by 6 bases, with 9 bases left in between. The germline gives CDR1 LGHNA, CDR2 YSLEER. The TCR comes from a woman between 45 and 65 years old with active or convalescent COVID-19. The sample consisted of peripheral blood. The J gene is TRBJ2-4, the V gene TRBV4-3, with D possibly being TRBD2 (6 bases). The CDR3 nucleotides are TGCGCCAGCAGCCAAGATCGGGGGACAAACATTCAGTACTTC. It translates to CASSQDRGTNIQYF.